Shown below are 22 T cell receptor beta chains from a single sample sequenced in a study of T-cell reconstitution after alpha-beta-depleted transplantation in children. As it was prepared, the TCRbeta library received unique molecular identifiers. TCRdb called the PCR reads again in MiXCR, with one record for every CDR3 protein. The data show some 490,000 distinct CDR3 sequences, 12% seen once. The starting material was PBMCs from the stem cell graft donor, obtained from the stem cell graft. The receptors here all came from a human donor who donated a stem cell graft to a child with combined immunodeficiency.

This clonotype was recorded at least ten times. The chain links TRBV4-3 to TRBJ2-3; D possibly corresponds to TRBD2 (5 bases). Germline V lookup: CDR1 LGHNA, CDR2 YSLEER. The CDR3 length is 18 residues. Trimming stripped 5 bases from V and 2 bases from J, with 23 bases between. The CDR3 nucleotides are TGCGCCAGCAGCGACCGGAGGTTTTTCGCCCCCAACACAGATACGCAGTATTTT. As protein: CASSDRRFFAPNTDTQYF.

This clonotype was counted many times. The rearrangement links TRBV9 to TRBJ1-1; D gene unclear. The CDR3 has 13 residues. CDR1 is SGDLS, CDR2 YYNGEE, per germline. Trimming left V 0 bases short and J 4 bases short, with 7 bases between. CDR3 bases: TGTGCCAGCAGCGTAGTGGTGGGCACTGAAGCTTTCTTT. Its translation is CASSVVVGTEAFF. Variable domain in full (rest from reference TRBV9 and TRBJ1-1): DSGVTQTPKHLITATGQRVTLRCSPRSGDLSVYWYQQSLDQGLQFLIQYYNGEERAKGNILERFSAQQFPDLHSELNLSSLELGDSALYFCASSVVVGTEAFFGQGTRLTVV.

This clonotype was observed a few times. The rearrangement uses TRBV4-3 and TRBJ2-7; TRBD2 agrees at 8 bases. The V segment lost 4 bases and the J segment 7 bases; nucleotides outside the gene matches: 12. The CDR3 runs 15 residues. The V gene's germline CDR1 is LGHNA and CDR2 YSLEER. The CDR3 DNA is TGCGCCAGCAGCCCCCGCGAGCGGGAGTCGGAGGAGCAGTACTTC. Its translation is CASSPRERESEEQYF.

This clonotype has a handful of counts. DNA of the CDR3: TGTGCCACACGCGGGGCCGGGGAGCTGTTTTTT. This translates into CATRGAGELFF. The chain carries TRBV5-5 and TRBJ2-2; tentatively, D is TRBD2 (6 bases). The CDR3 totals 11 residues. Trimming stripped 9 bases from V and 6 bases from J, with 9 bases between. The V gene's germline CDR1 is SGHKS and CDR2 YYEKEE (reference sequence).

This chain uses TRBV29-1 with TRBJ1-2; D remains unclear. The V end lost 1 base, the J end lost 8 bases, and 8 bases lay between the germline ends. The CDR3 length is 11 residues. Germline CDR1 reads SQVTM; CDR2 reads ANQGSEA. The CDR3 loop reads CSVEGVYGYTF. The CDR3 DNA reads as TGCAGCGTTGAAGGGGTCTACGGCTACACCTTC.

This clonotype was seen more than once but under ten times. The rearrangement links TRBV7-9 to TRBJ2-1; 14 nucleotides align to TRBD2. From germline, CDR1 is SEHNR and CDR2 FQNEAQ (reference sequence). The length of the CDR3 is 15 residues. Losses at the gene ends were 2 bases for V and 14 bases for J; bases not matched to a gene: 8. CDR3 DNA sequence: TGTGCCAGCAGCTTATTAGGGACTAGCGGGAGCGGGAAGTTCTTC. Encoded protein: CASSLLGTSGSGKFF.

The chain links TRBV28 to TRBJ2-7, with D possibly being TRBD1 or TRBD2 (6 bases each). CDR1 is MDHEN and CDR2 is SYDVKM in the germline V gene. The ends were cut back, 7 bases at V and 4 bases at J, with 17 bases in the middle. This CDR3 has 14 residues. In DNA, the CDR3 is TGTGCCAGCACCTCGGGGGCCCCGGGATACGAGCAGTACTTC. Translating gives CASTSGAPGYEQYF. The full variable domain, rest sourced from reference TRBV28 and TRBJ2-7, is DVKVTQSSRYLVKRTGEKVFLECVQDMDHENMFWYRQDPGLGLRLIYFSYDVKMKEKGDIPEGYSVSREKKERFSLILESASTNQTSMYLCASTSGAPGYEQYFGPGTRLTVT.

Turning to this clonotype: At one boundary the junction diverges from the germline segment, which might be a read error. The V call is TRBV29-1, the J call TRBJ1-1, with D unclear. Germline V gene lookup returns CDR1 SQVTM and CDR2 ANQGSEA. The CDR3 is 10 amino acids. CDR3 DNA sequence: TGCAGCGTTGAAGATCAAGACCCCGTCTTT. It codes for CSVEDQDPVF.

This rearrangement joins TRBV20-1 to TRBJ1-2; a weak D match, TRBD1 (6 bases). Trimming took 6 bases from V and 10 from J, leaving 12 bases between them. The length of the CDR3 is 10 residues. Germline CDR1 and CDR2: DFQATT and SNEGSKA (reference sequence). The CDR3, as DNA: TGCAGTGCAAAAGGGGGTGTCTACACCTTC. Protein sequence: CSAKGGVYTF.

This clonotype was seen many times. The chain is built from TRBV25-1 and TRBJ2-3; D may be TRBD1 (5 bases). Germline V gene data show CDR1 as MGHDK and CDR2 as SYGVNS. The CDR3 consists of 14 residues. V was clipped by 6 bases and J by 2 bases, with 12 bases between them. Here the CDR3 DNA reads TGTGCCAGCAGCTCTCAGGGCAACACAGATACGCAGTATTTT. Translated: CASSSQGNTDTQYF.

In this sample, this clonotype turned up a few times. The genes are TRBV4-3 and TRBJ2-7; D may match TRBD1 or TRBD2 (5 bases each). The length of the CDR3 is 13 residues. Between the trimmed V and J ends, which lost 1 base and 7 bases, there was a span of 11 bases. Germline CDR1 LGHNA, CDR2 YSLEER. CDR3 residues: CASSQGYGTEQYF. The CDR3 DNA reads TGCGCCAGCAGCCAAGGATACGGGACGGAGCAGTACTTC.

This clonotype was observed a handful of times. This rearrangement joins TRBV29-1 to TRBJ2-2; maybe TRBD2 (6 bases). Trimming pared 6 bases from V and 4 bases from J, leaving 15 bases between. Germline-derived CDR1 and CDR2 are SQVTM and ANQGSEA. The CDR3 extends over 14 amino acids. The CDR3 sequence is CSVTGVGVTGELFF. DNA of the CDR3: TGCAGCGTCACGGGGGTGGGGGTCACCGGGGAGCTGTTTTTT.

The chain joins TRBV4-3 to TRBJ2-1, with 11 positions matching TRBD2. V gave up 6 bases and J gave up 7 bases; unmatched junction bases: 8. Germline V CDR1 and CDR2: LGHNA, YSLEER. The CDR3 is 15 residues long. The CDR3 sequence is CASSPFRLAGNEQFF. The CDR3 DNA reads as TGCGCCAGCAGTCCTTTTCGACTAGCGGGAAATGAGCAGTTCTTC.

This clonotype was counted ten times or more. The rearrangement joins TRBV29-1 to TRBJ1-2, with D perhaps matching TRBD1 (6 bases). The CDR3 covers 14 residues. The V end lost 6 bases, the J end lost 4 bases, and 18 bases lay between the germline ends. Per the germline V gene, CDR1 is SQVTM and CDR2 is ANQGSEA. The CDR3 DNA reads TGCAGCGTATCCCCAGGGGATAGGACCTATGGCTACACCTTC. Its protein is CSVSPGDRTYGYTF.

CDR3 residues: CASSFDGGSTGELFF. As DNA, the CDR3 is TGCGCCAGCAGCTTTGACGGGGGGTCCACCGGGGAGCTGTTTTTT. The chain couples TRBV5-1 to TRBJ2-2; 7 bases align to TRBD2. Losses at the gene ends were 2 bases for V and 4 bases for J; bases not matched to a gene: 5. CDR1 and CDR2 (germline): SGHRS, YFSETQ. CDR3 length equals 15 residues. The complete variable domain, with remaining parts taken from reference TRBV5-1 and TRBJ2-2, reads KAGVTQTPRYLIKTRGQQVTLSCSPISGHRSVSWYQQTPGQGLQFLFEYFSETQRNKGNFPGRFSGRQFSNSRSEMNVSTLELGDSALYLCASSFDGGSTGELFFGEGSRLTVL.

This clonotype was recorded a few times. The chain is built from TRBV9 and TRBJ2-7, with D possibly being TRBD1 (6 bases). The length of the CDR3 is 14 residues. The V and J ends lost 0 bases and 6 bases respectively, with 13 bases between them. CDR1 is SGDLS, CDR2 YYNGEE, per germline. The CDR3: CASSVGRQDAEQYF. DNA of the CDR3: TGTGCCAGCAGCGTAGGAAGACAGGATGCCGAGCAGTACTTC.

This clonotype was seen ten or more times. This chain connects TRBV7-2 to TRBJ1-3; no clear D gene. This CDR3 comprises 15 residues. V lost 5 bases and J lost 0, with 11 bases in between. Germline V gene data show CDR1 as SGHTA and CDR2 as FQGNSA. The CDR3, as DNA: TGTGCCAGCAGCCCGACACCTAGCTCTGGAAACACCATATATTTT. Its protein product is CASSPTPSSGNTIYF.

The sample holds many counts of this clonotype. The chain recombines TRBV20-1 with TRBJ2-7, with D possibly matching TRBD1 (5 bases). The CDR3 spans 14 residues. Looked up from germline, CDR1 is DFQATT and CDR2 is SNEGSKA (reference sequence). Trimming stripped 0 bases from V and 2 bases from J, with 11 bases between. The CDR3 bases are TGCAGTGCTAGAGATCCTAGGGGTCCCTACGAGCAGTACTTC. Encoded protein: CSARDPRGPYEQYF.

This clonotype showed up many times. V gene TRBV7-9 combines with J gene TRBJ2-1; tentative D call: TRBD2 (6 bases). From germline, CDR1 is SEHNR and CDR2 FQNEAQ (reference sequence). V was shortened by 5 bases and J by 0 bases, with 14 bases between the two germline ends. CDR3 length equals 16 residues. The CDR3 reads CASSTYAGSSYNEQFF. CDR3 nucleotides: TGTGCCAGCAGCACCTACGCGGGGAGCTCCTACAATGAGCAGTTCTTC. Combining the CDR3 with reference TRBV7-9 and TRBJ2-1 gives the whole variable domain DTGVSQNPRHKITKRGQNVTFRCDPISEHNRLYWYRQTLGQGPEFLTYFQNEAQLEKSRLLSDRFSAERPKGSFSTLEIQRTEQGDSAMYLCASSTYAGSSYNEQFFGPGTRLTVL.

This clonotype was found many times. The gene calls are TRBV5-1 and TRBJ2-1; possibly TRBD1 for D (5 bases). Trimming took 0 bases from V and 0 from J, leaving 7 bases between them. The CDR3 runs 15 residues. Looked up from germline, CDR1 is SGHRS and CDR2 is YFSETQ. The CDR3 loop is CASSLGTFSYNEQFF. As DNA, the CDR3 is TGCGCCAGCAGCTTGGGGACATTCTCCTACAATGAGCAGTTCTTC. Using reference TRBV5-1 and TRBJ2-1 for the parts outside the CDR3, the full variable domain is KAGVTQTPRYLIKTRGQQVTLSCSPISGHRSVSWYQQTPGQGLQFLFEYFSETQRNKGNFPGRFSGRQFSNSRSEMNVSTLELGDSALYLCASSLGTFSYNEQFFGPGTRLTVL.

This chain joins TRBV6-5 and TRBJ2-7; D not resolved. The ends were cut back, 0 bases at V and 4 bases at J, with 10 bases in the middle. This CDR3 is built from 14 residues. The germline CDR1 and CDR2 sequences are MNHEY and SVGAGI. DNA of the CDR3: TGTGCCAGCAGTTACTCGACCCTGGGTTACGAGCAGTACTTC. Amino acids: CASSYSTLGYEQYF.

This clonotype has at least ten counts. The chain employs TRBV12-3 or TRBV12-4 and TRBJ2-3; D may be TRBD2 (6 bases). V dropped 4 bases and J dropped 2 bases, with 10 bases sitting between them. CDR3 length: 14 residues. CDR3 coding DNA: TGTGCCAGCAGTTCAGGACTACCCACAGATACGCAGTATTTT. It encodes CASSSGLPTDTQYF.